The present T cell receptor beta chain was sequenced within a study of T cell responses to AZD1222 COVID-19 vaccine. Note on this clone: The antigen is undetermined.

Study-level results: Baseline antibody screening turned up just a handful of seropositive AZD1222 recipients. Spike-specific TCR repertoires showed rising breadth and depth after two AZD1222 doses. Sampling captured repertoires only after the peak T cell response. It should be noted that donors were predominantly white British and more often female, and clonal diversity was possibly underestimated.

Sequencing used immunoSEQ multiplex PCR; TCRdb keeps in-frame clones, though not all of them. The repertoire includes some 280,000 clones, 90% to 95% of them detected once, and 0.55% sits in the top ten. Sequencing used peripheral blood, obtained 28 days after the second AZD1222 dose. The receptor comes from an adult who received the AZD1222 COVID-19 vaccine.

The CDR3 region has the DNA TGTGCCAGCAGCCGAGGGCGGAGGGGGAGCAATCAGCCCCAGCATTTT. It encodes CASSRGRRGSNQPQHF. This sequence joins TRBV21-1 and TRBJ1-5. TRBV21-1 is described as a pseudogene. This CDR3 has 16 residues.